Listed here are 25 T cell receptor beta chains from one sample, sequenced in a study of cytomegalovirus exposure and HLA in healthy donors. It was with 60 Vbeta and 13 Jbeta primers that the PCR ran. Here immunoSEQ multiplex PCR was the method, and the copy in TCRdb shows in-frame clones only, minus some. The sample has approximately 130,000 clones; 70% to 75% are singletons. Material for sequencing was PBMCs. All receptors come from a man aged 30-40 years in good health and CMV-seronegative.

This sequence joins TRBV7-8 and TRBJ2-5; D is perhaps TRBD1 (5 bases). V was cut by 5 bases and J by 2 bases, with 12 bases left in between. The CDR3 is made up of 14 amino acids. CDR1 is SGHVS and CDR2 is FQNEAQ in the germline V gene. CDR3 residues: CASSRAGWQETQYF. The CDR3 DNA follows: TGTGCCAGCAGCCGGGCAGGGTGGCAAGAGACCCAGTACTTC.

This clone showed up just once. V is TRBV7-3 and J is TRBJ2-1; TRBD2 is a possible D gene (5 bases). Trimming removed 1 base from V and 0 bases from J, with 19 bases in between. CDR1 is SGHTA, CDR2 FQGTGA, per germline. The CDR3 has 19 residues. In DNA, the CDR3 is TGTGCCAGCAGCTTAAGACACCCCGGCTCGGGGAGCTCCTACAATGAGCAGTTCTTC. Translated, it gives CASSLRHPGSGSSYNEQFF.

In nucleotides, the CDR3 is TGTGCCAGTAGTATCGGTGACTACGGGCAGTACTTC. Residues: CASSIGDYGQYF. The chain has TRBV19 and TRBJ2-5; a weak D match, TRBD2 (5 bases). Deletions cut 3 bases from V and 11 bases from J, with 13 bases between. The CDR3 has 12 amino acids. The germline V gene has CDR1 LNHDA and CDR2 SQIVND (reference sequence).

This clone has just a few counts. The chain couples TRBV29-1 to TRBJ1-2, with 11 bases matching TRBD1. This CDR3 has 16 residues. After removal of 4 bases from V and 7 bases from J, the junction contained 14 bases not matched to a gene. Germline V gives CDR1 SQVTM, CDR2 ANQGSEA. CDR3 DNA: TGCAGCGTTGTTGTAGCACCGGGACAGGGGGTTCCTGGCTACACCTTC. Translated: CSVVVAPGQGVPGYTF.

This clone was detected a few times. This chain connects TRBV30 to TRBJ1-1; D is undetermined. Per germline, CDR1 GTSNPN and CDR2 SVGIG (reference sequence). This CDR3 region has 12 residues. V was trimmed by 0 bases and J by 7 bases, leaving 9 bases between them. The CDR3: CAWSVLLYEAFF. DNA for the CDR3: TGTGCCTGGAGTGTACTCCTCTATGAAGCTTTCTTT.

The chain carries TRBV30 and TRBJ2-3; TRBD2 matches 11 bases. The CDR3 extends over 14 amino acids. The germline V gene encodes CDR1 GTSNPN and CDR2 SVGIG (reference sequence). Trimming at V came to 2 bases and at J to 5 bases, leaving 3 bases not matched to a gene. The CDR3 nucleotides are TGTGCCTGGAGTCTAGCGGGAGGTAGAGATACGCAGTATTTT. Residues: CAWSLAGGRDTQYF.

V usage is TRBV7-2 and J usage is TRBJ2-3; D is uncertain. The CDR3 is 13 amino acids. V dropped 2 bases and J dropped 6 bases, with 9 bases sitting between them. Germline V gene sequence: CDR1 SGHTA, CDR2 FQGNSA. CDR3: CASSLQVSDTQYF. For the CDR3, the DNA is TGTGCCAGCAGCTTACAGGTTTCCGATACGCAGTATTTT.

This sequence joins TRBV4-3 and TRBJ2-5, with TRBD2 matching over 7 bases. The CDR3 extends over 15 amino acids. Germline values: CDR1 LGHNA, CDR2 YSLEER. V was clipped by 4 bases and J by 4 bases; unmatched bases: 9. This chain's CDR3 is CASSRLLERGETQYF. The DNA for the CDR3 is TGCGCCAGCAGCCGCCTACTAGAGCGGGGAGAGACCCAGTACTTC.

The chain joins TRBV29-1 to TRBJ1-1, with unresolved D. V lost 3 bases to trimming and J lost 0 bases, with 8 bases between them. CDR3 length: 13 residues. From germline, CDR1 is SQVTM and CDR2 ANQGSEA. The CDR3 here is CSVDAGLNTEAFF. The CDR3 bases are TGCAGCGTTGACGCGGGCCTGAACACTGAAGCTTTCTTT.

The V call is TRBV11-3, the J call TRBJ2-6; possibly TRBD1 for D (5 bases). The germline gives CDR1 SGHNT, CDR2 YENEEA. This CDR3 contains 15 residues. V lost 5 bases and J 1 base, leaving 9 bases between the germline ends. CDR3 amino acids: CASSHRFSGANVLTF. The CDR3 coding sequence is TGTGCCAGCAGCCACAGGTTTTCTGGGGCCAACGTCCTGACTTTC.

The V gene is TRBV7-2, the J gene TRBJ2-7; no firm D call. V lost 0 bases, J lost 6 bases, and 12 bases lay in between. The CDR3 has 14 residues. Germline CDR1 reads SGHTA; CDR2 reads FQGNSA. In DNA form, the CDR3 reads TGTGCCAGCAGCTTAGCGGGTCCGGGTTTCGAGCAGTACTTC. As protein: CASSLAGPGFEQYF.

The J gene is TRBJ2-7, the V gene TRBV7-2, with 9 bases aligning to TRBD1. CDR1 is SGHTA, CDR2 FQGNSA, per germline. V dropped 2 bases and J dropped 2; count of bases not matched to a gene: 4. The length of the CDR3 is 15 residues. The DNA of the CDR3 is TGTGCCAGCAGCTTACTTACAGGGGGCCCCTACGAGCAGTACTTC. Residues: CASSLLTGGPYEQYF.

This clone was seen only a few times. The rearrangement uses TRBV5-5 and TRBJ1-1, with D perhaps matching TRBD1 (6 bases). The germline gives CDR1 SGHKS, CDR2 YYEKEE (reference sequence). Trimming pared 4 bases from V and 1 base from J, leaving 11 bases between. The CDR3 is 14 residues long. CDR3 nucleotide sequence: TGTGCCAGCAGCCCCGACAGGAGGAACACTGAAGCTTTCTTT. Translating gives CASSPDRRNTEAFF.

For the CDR3, the DNA is TGTGCCAGTAGTATCCTGGCTCCCACAGATACGCAGTATTTT. It is translated as CASSILAPTDTQYF. J is TRBJ2-3 and V is TRBV19, with unresolved D. Trimming took off 3 bases at V and 2 bases at J, with 9 bases between the two ends. CDR1 is LNHDA and CDR2 is SQIVND in the germline V gene (reference sequence). The CDR3 has 14 residues. The full variable domain, rest sourced from reference TRBV19 and TRBJ2-3, is DGGITQSPKYLFRKEGQNVTLSCEQNLNHDAMYWYRQDPGQGLRLIYYSQIVNDFQKGDIAEGYSVSREKKESFPLTVTSAQKNPTAFYLCASSILAPTDTQYFGPGTRLTVL.

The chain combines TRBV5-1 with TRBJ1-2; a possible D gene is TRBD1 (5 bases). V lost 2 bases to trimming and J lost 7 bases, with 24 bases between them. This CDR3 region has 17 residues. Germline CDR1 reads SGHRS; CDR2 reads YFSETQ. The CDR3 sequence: CASSFGRGMVVGGGYTF. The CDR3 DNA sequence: TGCGCCAGCAGCTTTGGAAGGGGCATGGTCGTGGGTGGTGGCTACACCTTC.

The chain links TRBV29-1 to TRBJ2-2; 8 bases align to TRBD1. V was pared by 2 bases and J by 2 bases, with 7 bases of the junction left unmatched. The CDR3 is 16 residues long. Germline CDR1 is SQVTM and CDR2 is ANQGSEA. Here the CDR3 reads CSVEPRTGTNTGELFF. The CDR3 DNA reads TGCAGCGTTGAACCTCGGACAGGGACAAACACCGGGGAGCTGTTTTTT.

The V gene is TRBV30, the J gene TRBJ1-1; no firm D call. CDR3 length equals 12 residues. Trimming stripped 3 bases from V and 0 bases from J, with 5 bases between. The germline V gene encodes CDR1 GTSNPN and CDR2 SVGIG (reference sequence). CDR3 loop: CAWRGLNTEAFF. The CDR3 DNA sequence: TGTGCCTGGAGGGGCCTGAACACTGAAGCTTTCTTT.

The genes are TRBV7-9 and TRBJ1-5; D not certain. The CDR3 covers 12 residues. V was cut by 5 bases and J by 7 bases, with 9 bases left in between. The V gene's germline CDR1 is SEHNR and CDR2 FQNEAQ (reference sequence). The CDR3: CASSPSSQPQHF. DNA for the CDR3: TGTGCCAGCAGCCCTTCCTCGCAGCCCCAGCATTTT.

DNA of the CDR3: TGTGCCAGCAGCGTAGTAGGGGGCCGCGGCGATGAGCAGTTCTTC. Its translation: CASSVVGGRGDEQFF. The V and J genes are TRBV9 and TRBJ2-1, with 7 bases that match TRBD1. Germline CDR1 is SGDLS and CDR2 is YYNGEE. V dropped 0 bases and J dropped 8; count of bases not matched to a gene: 8. The CDR3 runs 15 residues.

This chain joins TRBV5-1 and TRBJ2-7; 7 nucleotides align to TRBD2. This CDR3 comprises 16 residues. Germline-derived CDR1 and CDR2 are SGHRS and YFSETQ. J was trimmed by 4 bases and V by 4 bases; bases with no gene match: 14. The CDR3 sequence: CASSLGRDRNDYEQYF. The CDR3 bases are TGCGCCAGCAGCCTGGGGAGGGACCGGAACGATTACGAGCAGTACTTC.

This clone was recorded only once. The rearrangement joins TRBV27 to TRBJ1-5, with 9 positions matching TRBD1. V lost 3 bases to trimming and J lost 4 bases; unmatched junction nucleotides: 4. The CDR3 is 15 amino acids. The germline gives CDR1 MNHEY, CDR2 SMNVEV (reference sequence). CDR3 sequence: CASSLGTGWNQPQHF. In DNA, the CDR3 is TGTGCCAGCAGTTTGGGGACAGGGTGGAATCAGCCCCAGCATTTT.

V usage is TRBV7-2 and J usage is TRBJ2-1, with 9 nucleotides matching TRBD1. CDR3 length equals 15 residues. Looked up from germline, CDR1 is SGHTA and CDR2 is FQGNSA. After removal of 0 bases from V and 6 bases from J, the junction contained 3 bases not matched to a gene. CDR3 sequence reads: CASSLAGTGSNEQFF. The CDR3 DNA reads TGTGCCAGCAGCTTAGCCGGGACAGGGTCCAATGAGCAGTTCTTC.

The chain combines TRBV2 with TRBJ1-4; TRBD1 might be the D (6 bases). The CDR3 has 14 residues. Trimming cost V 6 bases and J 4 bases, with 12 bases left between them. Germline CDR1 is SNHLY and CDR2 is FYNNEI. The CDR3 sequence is CASSWTANNEKLFF. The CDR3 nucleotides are TGTGCCAGCAGCTGGACAGCAAATAATGAAAAACTGTTTTTT. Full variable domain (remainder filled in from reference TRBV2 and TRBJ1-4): EPEVTQTPSHQVTQMGQEVILRCVPISNHLYFYWYRQILGQKVEFLVSFYNNEISEKSEIFDDQFSVERPDGSNFTLKIRSTKLEDSAMYFCASSWTANNEKLFFGSGTQLSVL.

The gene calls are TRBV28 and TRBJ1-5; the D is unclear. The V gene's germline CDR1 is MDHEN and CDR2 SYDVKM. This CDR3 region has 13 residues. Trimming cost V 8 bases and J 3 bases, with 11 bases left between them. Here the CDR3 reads CASSGPVNQPQHF. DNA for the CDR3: TGTGCCAGCTCTGGGCCCGTCAATCAGCCCCAGCATTTT.

The CDR3 reads CASSIGQGGYEQYF. The CDR3 nucleotides are TGTGCCAGCAGTATTGGACAGGGGGGGTACGAGCAGTACTTC. This chain links TRBV5-6 with TRBJ2-7, with 10 bases fitting TRBD1. This CDR3 is 14 amino acids long. The germline gives CDR1 SGHDT, CDR2 YYEEEE. Trimming at V came to 5 bases and at J to 4 bases, leaving 6 bases not matched to a gene.